The entry below gives a single T cell receptor (beta chain) sequence along with its context. Its antigen is as yet unknown. The data stem from a study of cytomegalovirus exposure and HLA in healthy donors. Study overall: Ancestry clustering placed 70% to 85% of several hundred genotyped donors in the Caucasian-associated cluster.

Study outcomes and limitations: The authors confirmed in vitro that a few CMV-associated chains were specific for CMV antigens. Most TCR beta V segments were productive about 87% or about 30% of the time in an earlier analysis.

The length of the CDR3 is 14 residues. With 10 bases removed from V and 8 bases from J, the gap between germline ends came to 21 bases. Germline assignment: CDR1 MNHEY and CDR2 SMNVEV (reference sequence). Primers: 60 Vbeta forward and 13 Jbeta reverse. Profiling relied on immunoSEQ multiplex PCR, and the TCRdb table lists in-frame clones only, not all of them. The profile shows approximately 180,000 clones, 77% of them singletons. The genes are TRBV27 and TRBJ1-5; D is perhaps TRBD1 (5 bases). The TCR comes from a woman in her 30s in good health and CMV-seropositive. The sequencing input was PBMCs. CDR3 nucleotide sequence: TGTGCCACTCCGCGGCTGGGGCCAATAAAGCCCCAGCATTTT. This codes for CATPRLGPIKPQHF.